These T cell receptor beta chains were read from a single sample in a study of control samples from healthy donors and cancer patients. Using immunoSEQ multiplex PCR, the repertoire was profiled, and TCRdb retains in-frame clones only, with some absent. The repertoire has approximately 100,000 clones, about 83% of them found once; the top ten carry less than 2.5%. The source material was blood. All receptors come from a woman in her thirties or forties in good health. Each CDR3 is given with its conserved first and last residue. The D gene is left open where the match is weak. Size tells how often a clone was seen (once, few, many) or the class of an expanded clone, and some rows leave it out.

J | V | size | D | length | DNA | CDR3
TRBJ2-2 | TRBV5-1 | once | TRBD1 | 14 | TGCGCCAGCAGCATGGGACAGGGACCCGGGGAGCTGTTTTTT | CASSMGQGPGELFF
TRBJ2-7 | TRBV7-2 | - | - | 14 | TGTGCCAGCAGCTTGGGTGGCCCGGGCTACGAGCAGTACTTC | CASSLGGPGYEQYF
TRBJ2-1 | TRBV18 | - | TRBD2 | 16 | TGTGCCAGCTCACCACGGGGACTAGCGGTCTACAATGAGCAGTTCTTC | CASSPRGLAVYNEQFF
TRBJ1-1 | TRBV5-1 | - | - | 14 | TGCGCCAGCAGCCCCGCGGGGGGGGGAGATGGAGCTTTCTTT | CASSPAGGGDGAFF
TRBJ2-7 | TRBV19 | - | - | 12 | TGTGCCAGTAGTATGAGTTCCTACGAGCAGTACTTC | CASSMSSYEQYF
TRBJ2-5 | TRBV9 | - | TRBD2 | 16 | TGTGCCAGCAGCCCCGTAGCGGGGGGTAACAGGGAGACCCAGTACTTC | CASSPVAGGNRETQYF
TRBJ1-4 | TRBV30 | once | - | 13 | TGTGCCTGGAGTAGTCTGAGTAATGAAAAACTGTTTTTT | CAWSSLSNEKLFF
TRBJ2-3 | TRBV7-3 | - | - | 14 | TGTGCCAGCAGCTTAATGGGAGCGGCAGATACGCAGTATTTT | CASSLMGAADTQYF
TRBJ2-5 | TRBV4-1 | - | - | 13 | TGCGCCAGCAGCCAAGTAATCCAAGAGACCCAGTACTTC | CASSQVIQETQYF
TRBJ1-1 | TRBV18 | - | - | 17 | TGTGCCAGCTCGCTCCTTTTCCAGACAGATCTGAACACTGAAGCTTTCTTT | CASSLLFQTDLNTEAFF
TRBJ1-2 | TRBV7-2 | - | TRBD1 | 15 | TGTGCCAGCAGCTGGACAGGGGGCGACGGTAGTGGCTACACCTTC | CASSWTGGDGSGYTF
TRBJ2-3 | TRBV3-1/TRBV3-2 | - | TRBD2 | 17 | TGTGCCAGTCGCCCACTGAATAGCGGGGGGATCACAGATACGCAGTATTTT | CASRPLNSGGITDTQYF
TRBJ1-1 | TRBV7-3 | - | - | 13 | TGTGCCAGCAGCCACTCCGCGGCGTCTGAAGCTTTCTTT | CASSHSAASEAFF
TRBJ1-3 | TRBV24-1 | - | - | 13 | TGTGCCACCAGATCGCCGGGGAGAAACACCATATATTTT | CATRSPGRNTIYF
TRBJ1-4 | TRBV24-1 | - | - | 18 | TGTGCCACCAGTGATTTGCAAATCCCTGTTACAACTAATGAAAAACTGTTTTTT | CATSDLQIPVTTNEKLFF
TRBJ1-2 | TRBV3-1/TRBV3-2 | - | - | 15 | TGTGCCAGCAGCCAAGGGGGTACAGGGACGAGAGGCTACACCTTC | CASSQGGTGTRGYTF
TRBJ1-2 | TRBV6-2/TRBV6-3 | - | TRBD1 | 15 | TGTGCCAGCAGCCCCCGGACAGGAACTAACTATGGCTACACCTTC | CASSPRTGTNYGYTF
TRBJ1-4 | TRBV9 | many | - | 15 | TGTGCCAGCAGCGGAGACAGCCCAACTAATGAAAAACTGTTTTTT | CASSGDSPTNEKLFF
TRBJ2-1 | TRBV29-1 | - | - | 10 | TGCAGCGTCGAAACCGGTGAGCAGTTCTTC | CSVETGEQFF
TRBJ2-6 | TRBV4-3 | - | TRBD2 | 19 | TGCGCCAGCAGCCCTAGGGGAGGGTCGGTCTCCGTCGGGGCCAACGTCCTGACTTTC | CASSPRGGSVSVGANVLTF
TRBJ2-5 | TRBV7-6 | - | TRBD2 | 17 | TGTGCCAGCAGCTTTGGGGCTAGCGGGGGGGCCTTGGAGACCCAGTACTTC | CASSFGASGGALETQYF
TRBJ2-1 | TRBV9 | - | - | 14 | TGTGCCAGCAGCGTGCGGGACACCTTGGGGGGGCAGTTCTTC | CASSVRDTLGGQFF
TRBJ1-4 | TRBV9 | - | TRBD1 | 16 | TGTGCCAGCAGCGTAGGAACCGGGACAGGGCATGAAAAACTGTTTTTT | CASSVGTGTGHEKLFF
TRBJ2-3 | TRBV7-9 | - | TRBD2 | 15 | TGTGCCAGCAGCTCGGGACTAGCAGTTTCAGATACGCAGTATTTT | CASSSGLAVSDTQYF
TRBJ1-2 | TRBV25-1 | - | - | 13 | TGTGCCAGCAGTGGAAGATTTGGGGATGGCTACACCTTC | CASSGRFGDGYTF
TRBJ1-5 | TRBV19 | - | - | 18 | TGTGCCAGTAGGAGAACCGGGACACTAGGTAATAGCAATCAGCCCCAGCATTTT | CASRRTGTLGNSNQPQHF
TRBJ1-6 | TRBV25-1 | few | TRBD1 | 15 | TGTGCCAGCAGTGCACGGACAGGAGGCAATTCACCCCTCCACTTT | CASSARTGGNSPLHF